Reported below is one T cell receptor beta chain. This sample is drawn from a study of T cell changes during pregnancy in multiple sclerosis. The table came from immunoSEQ multiplex PCR; TCRdb's copy has only in-frame clones and leaves some out. The table includes around 70,000 clones, roughly 92% detected once. V trimming: 2 bases; J trimming: 5 bases; junction bases outside the gene matches: 8. In germline, CDR1 is MRHNA, CDR2 SNTAGT. The CDR3 length is 16 residues. The sequenced sample was peripheral blood, obtained after pregnancy. The sequence derives from a female donor in good health, enrolled as a control in a pregnancy study. The chain joins TRBV6-4 to TRBJ2-1, with TRBD2 matching 8 bases. The CDR3 loop reads CASSDEAGSGNNEQFF. The CDR3 DNA follows: TGTGCCAGCAGTGACGAAGCTGGTAGCGGGAACAATGAGCAGTTCTTC.